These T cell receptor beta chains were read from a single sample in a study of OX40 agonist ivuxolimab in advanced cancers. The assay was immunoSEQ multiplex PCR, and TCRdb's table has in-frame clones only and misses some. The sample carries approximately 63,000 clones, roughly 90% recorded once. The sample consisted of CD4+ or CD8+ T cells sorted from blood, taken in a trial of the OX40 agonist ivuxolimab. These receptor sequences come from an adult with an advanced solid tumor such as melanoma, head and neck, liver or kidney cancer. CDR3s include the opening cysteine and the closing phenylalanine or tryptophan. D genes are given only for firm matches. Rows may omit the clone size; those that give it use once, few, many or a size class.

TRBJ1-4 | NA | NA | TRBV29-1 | CSVVGADSEKLFF | TGCAGCGTTGTCGGGGCAGACAGCGAAAAACTGTTTTTT
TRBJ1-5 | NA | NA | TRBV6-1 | CASSVSGQQPQHF | TGTGCCAGCAGTGTGTCCGGACAGCAGCCCCAGCATTTT
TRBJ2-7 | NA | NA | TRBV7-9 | CASSHTGVGEQYF | TGTGCCAGCAGTCATACGGGAGTTGGAGAGCAGTACTTC
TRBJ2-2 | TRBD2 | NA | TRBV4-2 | CASSQVGGTSGSVGTGELFF | TGTGCCAGCAGCCAAGTAGGTGGGACTAGCGGGAGCGTGGGCACCGGGGAGCTGTTTTTT
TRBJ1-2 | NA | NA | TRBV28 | CASSLGGNYGYTF | TGTGCCAGCAGTTTGGGCGGAAACTATGGCTACACCTTC
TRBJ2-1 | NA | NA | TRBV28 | CASSKRQDYNEQFF | TGTGCCAGCAGTAAAAGACAGGACTACAATGAGCAGTTCTTC
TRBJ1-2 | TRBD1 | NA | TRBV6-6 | CASGGQGIGYTF | TGTGCCAGCGGCGGACAGGGTATTGGCTACACCTTC
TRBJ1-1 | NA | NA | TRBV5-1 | CASSLTGNTEAFF | TGCGCCAGCAGCTTGACAGGGAACACTGAAGCTTTCTTT
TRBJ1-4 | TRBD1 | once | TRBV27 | CASSLSGQGEEKLFF | TGTGCCAGCAGTTTGTCGGGACAGGGGGAGGAAAAACTGTTTTTT
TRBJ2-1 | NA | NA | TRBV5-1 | CASSLAVYNEQFF | TGCGCCAGCAGCTTGGCAGTTTACAATGAGCAGTTCTTC
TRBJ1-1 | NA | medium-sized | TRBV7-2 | CASSKRSEAFF | TGTGCCAGCAGTAAGAGGTCTGAAGCTTTCTTT
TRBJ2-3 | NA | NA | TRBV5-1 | CASSLREADTQYF | TGCGCCAGCAGCTTGCGTGAAGCAGATACGCAGTATTTT
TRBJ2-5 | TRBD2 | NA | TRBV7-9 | CASSLDASGSETQYF | TGTGCCAGCAGCTTAGACGCTAGCGGGAGTGAGACCCAGTACTTC
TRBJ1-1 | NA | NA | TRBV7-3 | CASSPRGSGTEAFF | TGTGCCAGCAGCCCCCGCGGTTCGGGCACTGAAGCTTTCTTT
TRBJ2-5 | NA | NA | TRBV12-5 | CASGYGTGQETQYF | TGTGCTAGTGGGTACGGGACGGGGCAAGAGACCCAGTACTTC
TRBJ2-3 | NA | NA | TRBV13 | CASSFNGITDTQYF | TGTGCCAGCAGCTTTAACGGAATCACAGATACGCAGTATTTT
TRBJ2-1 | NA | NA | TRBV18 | CASSPTGSSEQFF | TGTGCCAGCTCACCGACCGGGTCAAGTGAGCAGTTCTTC
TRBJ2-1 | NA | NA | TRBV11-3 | CASSPPGDTIYNEQFF | TGTGCCAGCAGCCCACCTGGGGACACCATCTACAATGAGCAGTTCTTC
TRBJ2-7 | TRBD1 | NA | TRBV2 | CASPRDRGFSYEQYF | TGTGCCAGCCCTCGAGACAGGGGCTTCTCCTACGAGCAGTACTTC
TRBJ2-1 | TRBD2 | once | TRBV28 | CASTRAGLQYNEQFF | TGTGCCAGCACCCGCGCGGGACTACAATACAATGAGCAGTTCTTC
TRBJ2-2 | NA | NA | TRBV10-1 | CASSERPGELFF | TGCGCCAGCAGTGAGCGTCCCGGGGAGCTGTTTTTT
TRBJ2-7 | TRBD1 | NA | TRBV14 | CASSEQGIPAYEQYF | TGTGCCAGCAGCGAACAGGGGATACCAGCCTACGAGCAGTACTTC
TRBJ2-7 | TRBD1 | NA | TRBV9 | CASSMGQGIAYEQYF | TGTGCCAGCAGCATGGGACAGGGAATCGCCTACGAGCAGTACTTC
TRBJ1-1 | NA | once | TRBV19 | CASSIWGRVGTEAFF | TGTGCCAGTAGTATCTGGGGCAGGGTTGGCACTGAAGCTTTCTTT
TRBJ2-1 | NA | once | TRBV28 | CASSSTAGPNNEQFF | TGTGCCAGCAGTTCCACCGCGGGCCCGAACAATGAGCAGTTCTTC
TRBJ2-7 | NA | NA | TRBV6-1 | CASSNSDPYEQYF | TGTGCCAGCAGTAACAGCGACCCCTACGAGCAGTACTTC
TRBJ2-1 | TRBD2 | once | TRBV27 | CASRPIAGGTYNEQFF | TGTGCCAGCAGGCCGATAGCGGGAGGCACCTACAATGAGCAGTTCTTC
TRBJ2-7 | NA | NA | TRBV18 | CASSAGAGMIYEQYF | TGTGCCAGCTCGGCAGGAGCAGGGATGATCTACGAGCAGTACTTC
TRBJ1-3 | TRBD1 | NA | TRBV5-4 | CASSGATGAGNTIYF | TGTGCCAGCAGCGGGGCTACAGGGGCTGGAAACACCATATATTTT
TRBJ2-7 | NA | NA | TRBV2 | CASSVGNEQYF | TGTGCCAGCAGTGTCGGGAACGAGCAGTACTTC
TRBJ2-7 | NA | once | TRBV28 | CASTSRGSEQYF | TGTGCCAGCACCTCGAGGGGCTCCGAGCAGTACTTC
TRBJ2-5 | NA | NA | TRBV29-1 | CSVDVNQETQYF | TGCAGCGTTGACGTAAACCAAGAGACCCAGTACTTC
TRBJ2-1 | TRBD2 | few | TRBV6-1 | CASSGLAVSEQFF | TGTGCCAGCAGTGGACTAGCAGTCAGTGAGCAGTTCTTC
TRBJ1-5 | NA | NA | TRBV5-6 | CASSLTDYSNQPQHF | TGTGCCAGCAGCTTGACAGACTATAGCAATCAGCCCCAGCATTTT
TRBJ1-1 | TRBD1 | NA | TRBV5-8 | CASSKGQGDTEAFF | TGTGCCAGCAGCAAGGGACAGGGGGACACTGAAGCTTTCTTT
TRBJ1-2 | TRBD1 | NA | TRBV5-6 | CASSLRGRGYGYTF | TGTGCCAGCAGCTTAAGGGGGCGCGGCTATGGCTACACCTTC
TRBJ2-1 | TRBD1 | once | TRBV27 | CASSSPGTGGFNEQFF | TGTGCCAGCAGTTCCCCCGGGACAGGGGGCTTCAATGAGCAGTTCTTC
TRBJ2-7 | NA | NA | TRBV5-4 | CASSLGGVSTYEQYF | TGTGCCAGCAGCTTGGGGGGCGTTTCGACCTACGAGCAGTACTTC
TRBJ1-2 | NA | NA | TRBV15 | CATSPGFDLLGSGYTF | TGTGCCACCAGCCCGGGCTTTGACCTCCTGGGTAGTGGCTACACCTTC
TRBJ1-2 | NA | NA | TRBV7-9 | CASSVGSLGNYGYTF | TGTGCCAGCAGCGTAGGCAGTCTTGGTAACTATGGCTACACCTTC
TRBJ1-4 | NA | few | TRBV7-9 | CASSLGRFEKLFF | TGTGCCAGCAGCTTAGGGCGGTTTGAAAAACTGTTTTTT